Below are 24 T cell receptor beta chains sequenced from a single sample in a study of T cell responses to AZD1222 COVID-19 vaccine. The assay was immunoSEQ multiplex PCR, and TCRdb's table has in-frame clones only and misses some. The table lists 200,000 to 300,000 clones, over 90% of them singletons, with 0.5% to 0.65% in the top ten. Specimen: peripheral blood, collected on day 0 of AZD1222 vaccination. The source is an adult in good health.

The genes are TRBV6-5 and TRBJ2-7; no reliable D call. The CDR3 extends over 13 amino acids. Germline CDR1 reads MNHEY; CDR2 reads SVGAGI. V was shortened by 2 bases and J by 4 bases, with 9 bases between the two germline ends. CDR3 residues: CASSYASFYEQYF. The CDR3 bases are TGTGCCAGCAGTTACGCTAGTTTTTACGAGCAGTACTTC.

V is TRBV7-2 and J is TRBJ2-7, with TRBD2 matching 8 bases. J gave up 0 bases and V 5 bases, and 9 bases lay outside the gene matches. The length of the CDR3 is 16 residues. Germline assignment: CDR1 SGHTA and CDR2 FQGNSA. The CDR3 spells CASSLFSGTLSYEQYF. The DNA of the CDR3 is TGTGCCAGCAGCCTATTTAGCGGGACCCTCTCCTACGAGCAGTACTTC.

This rearrangement joins TRBV6-5 to TRBJ2-2; D possibly uses TRBD1 or TRBD2 (5 bases each). This CDR3 is built from 14 residues. V shed 8 bases and J shed 3 bases, with 13 bases lying between them. CDR1 and CDR2 from the germline V gene are MNHEY and SVGAGI. CDR3 in amino acids: CASRWDLYTGELFF. The CDR3, as DNA: TGTGCCAGCCGTTGGGACCTTTACACCGGGGAGCTGTTTTTT.

The chain uses TRBV18 and TRBJ1-2; a weak D match, TRBD1 (5 bases). The CDR3 is made up of 13 amino acids. Germline-derived CDR1 and CDR2 are KGHSH and LQKENI. V lost 3 bases, J lost 7 bases, and 12 bases lay in between. In DNA, the CDR3 is TGTGCCAGCTCACCGGGGGTTGGCGGTGGCTACACCTTC. It translates to CASSPGVGGGYTF.

The V and J genes are TRBV4-3 and TRBJ2-7; D is uncertain. The length of the CDR3 is 15 residues. Germline CDR1 reads LGHNA; CDR2 reads YSLEER. Trimming cost V 0 bases and J 0 bases, with 9 bases left between them. For the CDR3, the DNA is TGCGCCAGCAGCCAAGATAGGCAGGCCTCCTACGAGCAGTACTTC. Residues: CASSQDRQASYEQYF.

The V and J genes are TRBV9 and TRBJ1-2, with D perhaps matching TRBD1 (5 bases). Per the germline V gene, CDR1 is SGDLS and CDR2 is YYNGEE. CDR3 size: 13 residues. V was shortened by 7 bases and J by 0 bases, with 10 bases between the two germline ends. CDR3 bases: TGTGCCAGCTCGGAGGACACTAACTATGGCTACACCTTC. This translates into CASSEDTNYGYTF.

The chain employs TRBV7-9 and TRBJ1-1; D may be TRBD1 (6 bases). Per the germline V gene, CDR1 is SEHNR and CDR2 is FQNEAQ (reference sequence). This CDR3 region has 18 residues. V was trimmed by 0 bases and J by 1 base, leaving 18 bases between them. The CDR3 is CASSLAPHFAGENTEAFF. The CDR3 nucleotides are TGTGCCAGCAGCTTAGCGCCTCACTTTGCAGGGGAGAACACTGAAGCTTTCTTT.

The chain is built from TRBV29-1 and TRBJ1-1; 7 bases are shared with TRBD1. The V gene's germline CDR1 is SQVTM and CDR2 ANQGSEA. Trimming cost V 6 bases and J 3 bases; bases outside gene matches: 1. The CDR3 extends over 11 amino acids. Here the CDR3 reads CSVTGDTEAFF. CDR3 nucleotide sequence: TGCAGCGTCACAGGGGACACTGAAGCTTTCTTT.

The rearrangement links TRBV7-2 to TRBJ1-1, with unresolved D. This CDR3 comprises 13 residues. The germline V gene has CDR1 SGHTA and CDR2 FQGNSA. The V end was cut by 4 bases, the J end by 6 bases, with 12 bases between. The CDR3 DNA reads TGTGCCAGCAGCTGGACGGCCTACGCTGAAGCTTTCTTT. Protein product: CASSWTAYAEAFF.

Regarding this clone: This sample also contains other DNA sequences that code for the same CDR3. The CDR3 DNA reads TGCGCCAGCAGTTCGGACGGCCAGGAGACCCAGTACTTC. Its translation: CASSSDGQETQYF. J is TRBJ2-5 and V is TRBV5-1; D gene unclear. This CDR3 is 13 amino acids long. Germline lookup yields CDR1 SGHRS and CDR2 YFSETQ. V lost 5 bases and J lost 5, with 13 bases in between.

The chain links TRBV2 to TRBJ2-1; TRBD2 matches 9 bases. The V gene end was trimmed by 4 bases and the J gene end by 5 bases; junction bases not matched to a gene: 3. Germline assignment: CDR1 SNHLY and CDR2 FYNNEI. The CDR3 is 14 amino acids. CDR3 loop: CASSGLAGHNEQFF. The CDR3, as DNA: TGTGCCAGCAGTGGGCTAGCGGGGCACAATGAGCAGTTCTTC.

CDR3 nucleotide sequence: TGTGCCAGCAGCCAAGCGGGGGCAGGGGGCGCGGGTGGCTACACCTTC. It specifies CASSQAGAGGAGGYTF. The rearrangement links TRBV3-1 (or the pseudogene TRBV3-2) to TRBJ1-2; 8 bases are a match to TRBD1. Trimming removed 1 base from V and 7 bases from J; junction bases left unmatched: 11. This CDR3 is 16 amino acids long. Germline lookup yields CDR1 LGHDT and CDR2 YNNKEL (reference sequence).

The chain combines TRBV5-1 with TRBJ1-6, with D possibly being TRBD1 (5 bases). The V end was cut by 0 bases, the J end by 9 bases, with 10 bases between. This CDR3 contains 14 residues. Germline CDR1 reads SGHRS; CDR2 reads YFSETQ. The CDR3: CASSLAQGSSPLHF. The CDR3 DNA follows: TGCGCCAGCAGCTTGGCCCAGGGATCTTCACCCCTCCACTTT.

The chain uses TRBV19 and TRBJ2-1; 7 nucleotides match TRBD1. This CDR3 spans 14 amino acids. With 7 bases clipped from V and 10 bases from J, the junction kept 13 bases outside the gene matches. In germline, CDR1 is LNHDA, CDR2 SQIVND (reference sequence). CDR3 in amino acids: CASTLGQGVYEQFF. CDR3 bases: TGTGCCAGTACCCTGGGGCAGGGGGTCTACGAGCAGTTCTTC.

The chain carries TRBV11-3 and TRBJ2-1; 13 positions match TRBD2. The germline V gene has CDR1 SGHNT and CDR2 YENEEA. The V segment lost 3 bases and the J segment 8 bases; nucleotides outside the gene matches: 7. The CDR3 length is 16 residues. CDR3 residues: CASSFTSGGALDEQFF. CDR3 nucleotides: TGTGCCAGCAGCTTTACTAGCGGGGGGGCCTTGGATGAGCAGTTCTTC.

This chain joins TRBV30 and TRBJ1-2, with D tentatively TRBD1 (5 bases). The CDR3 has 12 residues. Between the trimmed V and J ends, which lost 5 bases and 5 bases, there was a span of 12 bases. The germline gives CDR1 GTSNPN, CDR2 SVGIG (reference sequence). The CDR3 DNA follows: TGTGCCTGGGATGGAGACAGTTATGGCTACACCTTC. Translating it yields CAWDGDSYGYTF.

The chain has TRBV6-1 and TRBJ2-1; 11 bases map to TRBD1. Germline V gene sequence: CDR1 MNHNS, CDR2 SASEGT. CDR3 size: 15 residues. V lost 6 bases and J lost 7; bases outside the gene matches: 8. The CDR3 DNA is TGTGCCAGCAGGTTCTCGGACAGGGGGCTGAATGAGCAGTTCTTC. Protein product: CASRFSDRGLNEQFF.

Only one count was recorded for this clone. V gene TRBV7-9 combines with J gene TRBJ2-1, with D uncertain. The V end lost 3 bases, the J end lost 7 bases, and 7 bases lay between the germline ends. This CDR3 region has 12 residues. Germline CDR1 and CDR2: SEHNR and FQNEAQ (reference sequence). The CDR3 DNA sequence: TGTGCCAGCAGCTTCATGAGGAATGAGCAGTTCTTC. This gives the protein CASSFMRNEQFF.

In its sample, this clone was seen once. This sequence joins TRBV6-5 and TRBJ2-1; TRBD2 matches at 8 bases. V trimming: 2 bases; J trimming: 0 bases; junction bases outside the gene matches: 0. The CDR3 extends over 15 amino acids. Germline lookup yields CDR1 MNHEY and CDR2 SVGAGI. Written as DNA, the CDR3 is TGTGCCAGCAGTTACGGGACTAGCTCCTACAATGAGCAGTTCTTC. Residues: CASSYGTSSYNEQFF.

The gene calls are TRBV5-1 and TRBJ2-7, with 9 bases identical to TRBD1. The germline V gene encodes CDR1 SGHRS and CDR2 YFSETQ. This CDR3 contains 15 residues. J gave up 0 bases and V 4 bases, and 5 bases lay outside the gene matches. The CDR3 DNA follows: TGCGCCAGCAGCACTTGGACAGGGGTCTCCTACGAGCAGTACTTC. Protein product: CASSTWTGVSYEQYF.

The genes are TRBV19 and TRBJ1-3; D uncertain. With 4 bases removed from V and 2 bases from J, the gap between germline ends came to 12 bases. CDR3 length: 15 residues. Per germline, CDR1 LNHDA and CDR2 SQIVND (reference sequence). CDR3 in amino acids: CASSNGLRTGNTIYF. In DNA, the CDR3 is TGTGCCAGTAGTAACGGGCTGCGGACTGGAAACACCATATATTTT.

The chain uses TRBV5-1 and TRBJ2-5, with 14 bases identical to TRBD2. The CDR3 has 15 amino acids. Unmatched junction bases numbered 1, after V lost 4 bases and J lost 2 bases. The germline V gene has CDR1 SGHRS and CDR2 YFSETQ. CDR3 in amino acids: CASSRLAGGQETQYF. For the CDR3, the DNA is TGCGCCAGCAGCCGACTAGCGGGGGGGCAAGAGACCCAGTACTTC.

The V gene is TRBV3-1 (or the pseudogene TRBV3-2), the J gene TRBJ1-1; D unresolved. The CDR3 length is 14 residues. Germline V gives CDR1 LGHDT, CDR2 YNNKEL (reference sequence). V lost 3 bases and J 0 bases, leaving 8 bases between the germline ends. This CDR3 reads CASSHRGLNTEAFF. DNA for the CDR3: TGTGCCAGCAGCCACCGCGGCTTGAACACTGAAGCTTTCTTT.

This sequence joins TRBV9 and TRBJ1-1, with D unclear. The germline V gene encodes CDR1 SGDLS and CDR2 YYNGEE. The CDR3 extends over 12 amino acids. Trimming left V 0 bases short and J 7 bases short, with 7 bases between. CDR3 sequence (DNA): TGTGCCAGCAGCGTAGTAACGAATGAAGCTTTCTTT. This translates into CASSVVTNEAFF.